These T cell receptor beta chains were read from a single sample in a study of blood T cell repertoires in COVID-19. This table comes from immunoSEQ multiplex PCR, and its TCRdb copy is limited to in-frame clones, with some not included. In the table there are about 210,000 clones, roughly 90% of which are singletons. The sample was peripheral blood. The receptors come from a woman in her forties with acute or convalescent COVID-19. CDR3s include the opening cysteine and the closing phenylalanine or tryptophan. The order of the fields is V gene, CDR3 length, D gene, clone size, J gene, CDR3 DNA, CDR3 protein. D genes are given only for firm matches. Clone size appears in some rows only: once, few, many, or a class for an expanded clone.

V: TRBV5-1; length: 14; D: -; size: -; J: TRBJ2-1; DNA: TGCGCCAGCAGCTTGGGGGGCAGTAGCAATGAGCAGTTCTTC; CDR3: CASSLGGSSNEQFF
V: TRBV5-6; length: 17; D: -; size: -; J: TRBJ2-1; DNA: TGTGCCAGCAGCATAGGGGGAGCGGGGTATCCCTACAATGAGCAGTTCTTC; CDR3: CASSIGGAGYPYNEQFF
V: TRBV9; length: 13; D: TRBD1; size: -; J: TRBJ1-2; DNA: TGTGCCAGCAGCGTCCCTAGGACAGGGGGCTACACCTTC; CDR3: CASSVPRTGGYTF
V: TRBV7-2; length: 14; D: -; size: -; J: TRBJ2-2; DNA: TGTGCCAGCAGCTTTGACAGAAACACCGGGGAGCTGTTTTTT; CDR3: CASSFDRNTGELFF
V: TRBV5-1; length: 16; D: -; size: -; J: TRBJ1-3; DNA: TGCGCCAGCAGCTTGGCTGGGCCGGTGTATGGAAACACCATATATTTT; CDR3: CASSLAGPVYGNTIYF
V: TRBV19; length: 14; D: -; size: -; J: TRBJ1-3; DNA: TGTGCCAGTAGTTCACCAGGGTTAGGAAACACCATATATTTT; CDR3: CASSSPGLGNTIYF
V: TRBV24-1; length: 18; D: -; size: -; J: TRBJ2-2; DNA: TGTGCCACCAGTGACCCATCCGCCGGAGGGGCGAACACCGGGGAGCTGTTTTTT; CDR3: CATSDPSAGGANTGELFF
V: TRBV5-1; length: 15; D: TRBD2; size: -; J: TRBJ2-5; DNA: TGCGCCAGCAGCTCCAGACTAGCAGAACAAGAGACCCAGTACTTC; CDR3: CASSSRLAEQETQYF
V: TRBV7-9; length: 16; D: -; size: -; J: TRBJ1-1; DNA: TGTGCCAGCAGATCCCCCGCACATCTTATGAACACTGAAGCTTTCTTT; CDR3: CASRSPAHLMNTEAFF
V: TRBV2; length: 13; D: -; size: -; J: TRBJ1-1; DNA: TGTGCCAGCAGTGAACAGGGGATAACTGAAGCTTTCTTT; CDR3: CASSEQGITEAFF
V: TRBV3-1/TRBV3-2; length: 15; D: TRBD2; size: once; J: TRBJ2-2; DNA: TGTGCCAGCAGACCGACTAGCGGAGCTACCGGGGAGCTGTTTTTT; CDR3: CASRPTSGATGELFF
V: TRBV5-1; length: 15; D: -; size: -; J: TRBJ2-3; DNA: TGCGCCAGCAGCACCCAAGGGGGAGGCACAGATACGCAGTATTTT; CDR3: CASSTQGGGTDTQYF
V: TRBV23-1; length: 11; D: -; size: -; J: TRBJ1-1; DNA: TGCGCCAGTGGGTTGACAGATGAAGCTTTCTTT; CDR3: CASGLTDEAFF
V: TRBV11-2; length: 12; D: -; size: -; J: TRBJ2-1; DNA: TGTGCCAGCAGCTTACTGCGAGATGAGCAGTTCTTC; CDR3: CASSLLRDEQFF
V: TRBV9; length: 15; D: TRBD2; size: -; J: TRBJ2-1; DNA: TGTGCCAGCAGCGCCGGGCTAGCGGGGTACAATGAGCAGTTCTTC; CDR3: CASSAGLAGYNEQFF
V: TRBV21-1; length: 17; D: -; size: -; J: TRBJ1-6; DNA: TGTGCCAGCAGCAAAGTTCGAGGCCCGTACCCCTATTCACCCCTCCACTTT; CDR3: CASSKVRGPYPYSPLHF
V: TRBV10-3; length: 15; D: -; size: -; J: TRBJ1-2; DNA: TGTGCCATCAGTGAGATAGCCGGTGCTAACTATGGCTACACCTTC; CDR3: CAISEIAGANYGYTF
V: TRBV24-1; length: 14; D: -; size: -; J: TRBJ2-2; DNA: TGTGCCACCAGTGAGGCAGAGAACACCGGGGAGCTGTTTTTT; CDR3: CATSEAENTGELFF
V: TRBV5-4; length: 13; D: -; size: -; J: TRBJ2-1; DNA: TGTGCCAGCAGCTTGTACAGTGTCAATGAGCAGTTCTTC; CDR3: CASSLYSVNEQFF
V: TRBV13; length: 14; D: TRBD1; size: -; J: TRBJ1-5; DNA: TGTGCCAGCAGCCTAGGACAGGGGGAGAAGCCCCAGCATTTT; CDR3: CASSLGQGEKPQHF
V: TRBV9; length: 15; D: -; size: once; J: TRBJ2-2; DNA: TGTGCCAGCAGCCGTACCGGGACTAACACCGGGGAGCTGTTTTTT; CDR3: CASSRTGTNTGELFF
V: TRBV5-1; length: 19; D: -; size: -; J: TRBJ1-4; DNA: TGCGCCAGCAGCTTGGAACGCCACAGGAGTCCGCCGGCTGATGAAAAACTGTTTTTT; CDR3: CASSLERHRSPPADEKLFF
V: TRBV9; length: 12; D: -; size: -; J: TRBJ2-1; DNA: TGTGCCAGCAGGGGCTCGCACAATGAGCAGTTCTTC; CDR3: CASRGSHNEQFF
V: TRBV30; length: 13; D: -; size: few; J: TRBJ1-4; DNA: TGTGCCTGGAGTGTACAGACCGTGGAAAAACTGTTTTTT; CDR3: CAWSVQTVEKLFF
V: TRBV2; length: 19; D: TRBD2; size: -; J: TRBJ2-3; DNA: TGTGCCAGCAGTGAAGCGTTACTAGCGGGGGGTTCGGTCACAGATACGCAGTATTTT; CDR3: CASSEALLAGGSVTDTQYF
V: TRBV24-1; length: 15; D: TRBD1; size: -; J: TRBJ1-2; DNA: TGTGCCACCAGTGATCAAACGGGACAGGGGAGTGGCTACACCTTC; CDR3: CATSDQTGQGSGYTF